This T cell receptor (beta chain) comes out of a study of vaccination effects on CD4 cells after COVID-19. Looking at the study overall: After the second dose, samples were taken at median day 72.

Repertoires were generated with immunoSEQ multiplex PCR, while TCRdb's copy carries only in-frame clones and drops some. The repertoire holds approximately 30,000 clones, with 70% to 75% as singletons. Comment on this clone: Its antigen remains unidentified.

Germline values: CDR1 MNHEY, CDR2 SMNVEV (reference sequence). CDR3 size: 14 residues. Between the trimmed V and J ends, which lost 2 bases and 0 bases, there was a span of 7 bases. The ViraFEST assay expanded antigen-specific CD4+ T cells with viral peptide pools before sequencing. A roughly 11-day culture period preceded the isolation of CD4+ T cells. Each participant received a vaccine that was either BNT162b2 or mRNA-1273, given as two doses. Nobody among the vaccine recipients had prior SARS-CoV-2 infection (nucleocapsid antibodies were negative). Approximately 2.1 million PBMC were placed in each well, which was supplemented with about 9.3 IU/ml IL-2 and 10 ug/ml peptides. The authors exchanged half the medium for IL-2 medium on days 3 and 7.

The gene calls are TRBV27 and TRBJ1-1; D is possibly TRBD1 (5 bases). The sample consisted of CD4+ T cells from PBMCs cultured with HCoV-NL63 spike peptides, taken after COVID-19 vaccination. The TCR sequence derives from a human donor who received a COVID-19 vaccine. Here the CDR3 DNA reads TGTGCCAGCAGTTTAACAGGCATGAACACTGAAGCTTTCTTT. The encoded protein is CASSLTGMNTEAFF.